A selection of T cell receptor beta chains follows, all from one sample in a study of blood T cell repertoires in COVID-19. Assay used: immunoSEQ multiplex PCR; TCRdb lists only in-frame clones, some missing. The sample contains more than 70,000 clones, 85% of which appear only once. The sequenced sample was peripheral blood. These receptors originate from a man aged 55 to 70 with acute or convalescent COVID-19. CDR3s include the opening cysteine and the closing phenylalanine or tryptophan. D genes are given only for firm matches. A clone size is listed for some rows: how often the clone was seen (once, few, many), or a class if it is expanded.

>TRBJ1-1|TRBV30|-|-|13
CAQSGEIDTEAFF
TGTGCCCAATCAGGGGAGATTGATACTGAAGCTTTCTTT
>TRBJ2-1|TRBV5-1|-|TRBD2|17
CASSFPRQAGGAYEQFF
TGCGCCAGCAGCTTTCCGCGACAAGCGGGAGGGGCTTATGAGCAGTTCTTC
>TRBJ2-5|TRBV6-1|-|-|14
CASSEGYPVETQYF
TGTGCCAGCAGTGAAGGGTATCCGGTAGAGACCCAGTACTTC
>TRBJ2-7|TRBV9|-|-|14
CASSPDSYSYEQYF
TGTGCCAGCAGTCCCGACAGTTACTCCTACGAGCAGTACTTC
>TRBJ1-5|TRBV19|-|-|16
CASSIWGGVGNQPQHF
TGTGCCAGTAGTATTTGGGGGGGCGTAGGCAATCAGCCCCAGCATTTT
>TRBJ2-1|TRBV7-3|-|TRBD1|15
CASSLGQGGSNEQFF
TGTGCCAGCAGCTTAGGCCAAGGGGGCAGCAATGAGCAGTTCTTC
>TRBJ1-1|TRBV5-1|-|-|14
CASSLTGLNTEAFF
TGCGCCAGCAGCTTGACAGGGTTGAACACTGAAGCTTTCTTT
>TRBJ2-1|TRBV10-2|-|-|17
CASRSSLARSSYNEQFF
TGCGCCAGCAGATCCTCCCTAGCGAGGAGCTCCTACAATGAGCAGTTCTTC
>TRBJ1-6|TRBV5-1|-|TRBD1|16
CASSLAGTGYNSPLHF
TGCGCCAGCAGCTTGGCAGGGACAGGGTATAATTCACCCCTCCACTTT
>TRBJ1-3|TRBV19|-|-|15
CASSIRGQRGNTIYF
TGTGCCAGTAGTATCCGGGGACAAAGAGGAAACACCATATATTTT
>TRBJ1-1|TRBV27|-|TRBD1|14
CASRRTGMNTEAFF
TGTGCCAGCAGACGGACAGGGATGAACACTGAAGCTTTCTTT
>TRBJ2-7|TRBV14|-|TRBD2|14
CASSQWTSMHEQYF
TGTGCCAGCAGCCAATGGACTAGTATGCACGAGCAGTACTTC
>TRBJ1-3|TRBV5-1|-|-|17
CASSPVGTIMSGNTIYF
TGCGCCAGCAGCCCGGTCGGGACAATTATGTCCGGAAACACCATATATTTT
>TRBJ1-6|TRBV3-1/TRBV3-2|-|-|17
CASSQVPGGGYNSPLHF
TGTGCCAGCAGCCAAGTCCCGGGAGGGGGCTATAATTCACCCCTCCACTTT
>TRBJ1-1|TRBV29-1|-|-|13
CSGQGFLGTEAFF
TGCAGCGGTCAGGGATTCCTGGGCACTGAAGCTTTCTTT
>TRBJ1-2|TRBV2|-|TRBD1|14
CASQSTGGNYGYTF
TGTGCCAGCCAATCGACAGGGGGTAACTATGGCTACACCTTC
>TRBJ2-1|TRBV4-1|-|-|14
CASSRGQVYNEQFF
TGCGCCAGCAGCCGGGGGCAGGTATACAATGAGCAGTTCTTC
>TRBJ1-2|TRBV4-3|-|TRBD1|17
CASSQDPQGAQFKSYTF
TGCGCCAGCAGCCAAGATCCACAGGGGGCCCAATTTAAGAGCTACACCTTC
>TRBJ2-7|TRBV7-2|once|TRBD2|15
CASSLLSGASYEQYF
TGTGCCAGCAGCCTGCTTAGCGGGGCTTCCTACGAGCAGTACTTC
>TRBJ2-7|TRBV5-4|few|-|14
CASSSQGGSYEQYF
TGTGCCAGCAGCTCACAGGGAGGGTCCTACGAGCAGTACTTC
>TRBJ1-6|TRBV27|-|TRBD1|14
CASNAGQINSPLHF
TGTGCCAGCAACGCGGGACAGATTAATTCACCCCTCCACTTT
>TRBJ2-5|TRBV5-1|-|TRBD2|16
CASSLAGRGAKETQYF
TGCGCCAGCAGCTTGGCCGGGCGGGGGGCCAAAGAGACCCAGTACTTC
>TRBJ2-5|TRBV20-1|once|-|11
CSALYQETQYF
TGCAGTGCTCTGTACCAAGAGACCCAGTACTTC
>TRBJ2-3|TRBV7-9|-|TRBD2|16
CASSSTSGGGTDTQYF
TGTGCCAGCAGCTCGACTAGCGGGGGGGGCACAGATACGCAGTATTTT
>TRBJ2-7|TRBV11-3|-|-|15
CASSLVQGGLHEQYF
TGTGCCAGCAGCTTAGTTCAGGGTGGGCTCCACGAGCAGTACTTC
>TRBJ1-4|TRBV4-1|-|-|17
CASSQGSRGRTNEKLFF
TGCGCCAGCAGCCAAGGGTCCCGGGGGAGAACTAATGAAAAACTGTTTTTT
>TRBJ1-2|TRBV19|-|TRBD1|13
CASSIAGTVGYTF
TGTGCCAGTAGTATCGCAGGGACAGTCGGCTACACCTTC
>TRBJ1-4|TRBV5-1|-|TRBD1|15
CASSSAGTGEEKLFF
TGCGCCAGCAGCTCTGCCGGGACAGGGGAGGAAAAACTGTTTTTT
>TRBJ2-2|TRBV4-1|-|-|15
CASSQERSGTGELFF
TGCGCCAGCAGCCAAGAGAGGTCTGGCACCGGGGAGCTGTTTTTT
>TRBJ2-3|TRBV7-2|-|TRBD2|17
CASSLAPGLAGVDTQYF
TGTGCCAGCAGCTTAGCGCCAGGACTAGCGGGAGTAGATACGCAGTATTTT
>TRBJ2-5|TRBV11-2|-|-|15
CASSTRDMVLETQYF
TGTGCCAGCAGCACCCGGGACATGGTCCTAGAGACCCAGTACTTC
>TRBJ2-3|TRBV7-3|-|-|11
CASSFWGSVYF
TGTGCCAGCAGCTTTTGGGGCTCGGTGTATTTT
>TRBJ2-2|TRBV7-8|-|-|16
CASSLAPEGGTGELFF
TGTGCCAGCAGCTTAGCACCGGAGGGGGGGACCGGGGAGCTGTTTTTT
>TRBJ1-2|TRBV27|-|-|14
CASRGPQGRAGYTF
TGTGCCAGCAGGGGCCCACAGGGACGGGCTGGCTACACCTTC
>TRBJ2-6|TRBV24-1|-|TRBD1|19
CATSDAGQGPISGANVLTF
TGTGCCACCAGTGATGCGGGACAGGGACCGATCTCTGGGGCCAACGTCCTGACTTTC
>TRBJ2-1|TRBV3-1/TRBV3-2|-|TRBD2|15
CASSQSGGRYNEQFF
TGTGCCAGCAGCCAATCCGGCGGGAGATACAATGAGCAGTTCTTC
>TRBJ2-1|TRBV30|-|TRBD2|14
CAWSGLAGYNEQFF
TGTGCCTGGAGTGGACTAGCGGGATACAATGAGCAGTTCTTC
>TRBJ1-1|TRBV10-3|-|-|13
CAISTSITPEAFF
TGTGCCATCAGCACTAGCATCACCCCTGAAGCTTTCTTT
>TRBJ2-3|TRBV9|-|-|18
CASSLGPDHRVSTDTQYF
TGTGCCAGCAGCTTAGGTCCCGATCACAGGGTCAGCACAGATACGCAGTATTTT
>TRBJ2-3|TRBV5-1|-|TRBD1|13
CASSGQGTDTQYF
TGCGCCAGCTCGGGACAGGGCACAGATACGCAGTATTTT
>TRBJ2-6|TRBV5-1|-|TRBD1|18
CASSLAGQGPAGANVLTF
TGCGCCAGCAGCTTGGCGGGACAGGGACCTGCTGGGGCCAACGTCCTGACTTTC
>TRBJ2-5|TRBV5-1|-|TRBD2|14
CASSDSGVRETQYF
TGCGCCAGCAGCGATAGCGGGGTCCGGGAGACCCAGTACTTC
>TRBJ1-2|TRBV9|-|-|15
CASSVASRDMGGYTF
TGTGCCAGCAGCGTAGCGTCCAGGGATATGGGTGGCTACACCTTC
>TRBJ1-2|TRBV19|-|TRBD1|15
CASSIQGARNYGYTF
TGTGCCAGTAGTATACAGGGGGCGCGGAACTATGGCTACACCTTC
>TRBJ2-7|TRBV5-1|-|-|14
CASSLGAAPYEQYF
TGCGCCAGCAGCTTGGGAGCGGCCCCCTACGAGCAGTACTTC
>TRBJ2-5|TRBV28|-|TRBD2|15
CASSLSLAGAKTQYF
TGTGCCAGCAGTTTATCGCTAGCGGGAGCCAAGACCCAGTACTTC
>TRBJ2-2|TRBV4-2|-|-|13
CASRGSNTGELFF
TGTGCCAGCAGGGGCTCAAACACCGGGGAGCTGTTTTTT
>TRBJ2-2|TRBV12-5|-|-|14
CASGQTGPTGELFF
TGTGCTAGTGGACAAACAGGGCCCACCGGGGAGCTGTTTTTT